The source of this TCR beta chain is a study of cytomegalovirus exposure and HLA in healthy donors. Study results and caveats: Both high specificity and high sensitivity reportedly marked the classifier's diagnosis of cytomegalovirus status. The listing of roughly 160 TCR beta chains classed them as cytomegalovirus-associated.

For this clone: Its antigen is not identified.

This CDR3 is 16 amino acids long. Per germline, CDR1 SQVTM and CDR2 ANQGSEA. The V segment lost 7 bases and the J segment 2 bases; nucleotides outside the gene matches: 13. The table came from immunoSEQ multiplex PCR; TCRdb's copy has only in-frame clones and leaves some out. The sample has approximately 100,000 clones; about 85% are singletons. The chain combines TRBV29-1 with TRBJ2-2; 7 nucleotides line up with TRBD1. The sequenced material came from PBMCs. This clonotype originated in a woman between 18 and 30 years old in good health and CMV-seropositive. The CDR3 reads CSAAGLRQGNTGELFF. CDR3 sequence (DNA): TGCAGCGCCGCCGGCCTAAGACAGGGTAACACCGGGGAGCTGTTTTTT.